This T cell receptor (beta chain) was sequenced in a study of graft-versus-host responses after intestinal transplantation. The CDR3 has 16 amino acids. Data came from immunoSEQ multiplex PCR; TCRdb stores just in-frame clones and leaves some out. The sample consists of tens of thousands of clones, about 93% of them appearing once. This chain connects TRBV21-1 to TRBJ1-5; the table's TRBD1 call for D was not verified on the DNA. TRBV21-1 is a known pseudogene. The receptor was derived from a human patient who received an intestinal transplant, so some T cells may come from the graft donor. The input for sequencing was PBMCs, taken around 120 days after intestinal transplantation. The CDR3 spells CASSKWRTGPDQPQHF. CDR3 DNA: TGTGCCAGCAGCAAATGGAGGACAGGGCCTGATCAGCCCCAGCATTTT.